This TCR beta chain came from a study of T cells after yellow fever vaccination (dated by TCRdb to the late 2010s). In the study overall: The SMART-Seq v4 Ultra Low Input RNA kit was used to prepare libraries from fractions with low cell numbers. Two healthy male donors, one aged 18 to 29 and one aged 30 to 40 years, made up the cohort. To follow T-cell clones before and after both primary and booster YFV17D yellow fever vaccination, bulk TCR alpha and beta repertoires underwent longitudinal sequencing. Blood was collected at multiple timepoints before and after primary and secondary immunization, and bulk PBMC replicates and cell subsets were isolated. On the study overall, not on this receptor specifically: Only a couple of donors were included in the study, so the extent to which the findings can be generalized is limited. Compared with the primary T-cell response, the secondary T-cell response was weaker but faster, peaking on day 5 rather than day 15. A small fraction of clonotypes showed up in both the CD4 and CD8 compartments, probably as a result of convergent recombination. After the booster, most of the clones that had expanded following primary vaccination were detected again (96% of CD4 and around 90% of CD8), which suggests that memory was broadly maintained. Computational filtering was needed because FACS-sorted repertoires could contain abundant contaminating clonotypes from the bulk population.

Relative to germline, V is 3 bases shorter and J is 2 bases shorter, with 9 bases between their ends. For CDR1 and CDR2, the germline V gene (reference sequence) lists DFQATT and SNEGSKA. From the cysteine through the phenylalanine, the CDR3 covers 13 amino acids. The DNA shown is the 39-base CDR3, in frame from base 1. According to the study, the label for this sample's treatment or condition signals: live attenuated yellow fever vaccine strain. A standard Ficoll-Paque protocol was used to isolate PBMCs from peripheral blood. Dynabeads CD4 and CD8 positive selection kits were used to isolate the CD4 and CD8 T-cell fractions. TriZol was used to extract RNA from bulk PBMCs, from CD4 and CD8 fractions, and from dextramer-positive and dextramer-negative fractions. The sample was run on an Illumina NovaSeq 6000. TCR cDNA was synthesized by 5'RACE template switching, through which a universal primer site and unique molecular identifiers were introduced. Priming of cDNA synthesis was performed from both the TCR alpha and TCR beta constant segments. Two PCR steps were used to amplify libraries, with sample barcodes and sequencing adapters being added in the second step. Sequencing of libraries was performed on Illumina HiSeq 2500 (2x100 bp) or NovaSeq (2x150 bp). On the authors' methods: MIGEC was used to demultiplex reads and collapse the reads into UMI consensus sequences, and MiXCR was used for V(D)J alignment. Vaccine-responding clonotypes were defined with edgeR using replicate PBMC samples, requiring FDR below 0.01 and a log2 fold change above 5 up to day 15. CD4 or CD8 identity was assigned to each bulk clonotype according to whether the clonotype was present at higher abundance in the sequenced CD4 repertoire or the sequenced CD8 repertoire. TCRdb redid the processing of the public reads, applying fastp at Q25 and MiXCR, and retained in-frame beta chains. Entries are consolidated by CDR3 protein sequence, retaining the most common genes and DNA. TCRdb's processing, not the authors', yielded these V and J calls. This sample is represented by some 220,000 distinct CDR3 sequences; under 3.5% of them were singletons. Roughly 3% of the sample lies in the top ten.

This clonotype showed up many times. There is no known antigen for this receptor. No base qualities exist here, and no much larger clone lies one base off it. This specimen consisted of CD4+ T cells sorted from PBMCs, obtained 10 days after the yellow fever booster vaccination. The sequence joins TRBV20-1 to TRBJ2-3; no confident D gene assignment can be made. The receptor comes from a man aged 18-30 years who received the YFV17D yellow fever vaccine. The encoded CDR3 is CSARVSSTDTQYF. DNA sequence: TGCAGTGCTAGGGTCTCTTCCACAGATACGCAGTATTTT.